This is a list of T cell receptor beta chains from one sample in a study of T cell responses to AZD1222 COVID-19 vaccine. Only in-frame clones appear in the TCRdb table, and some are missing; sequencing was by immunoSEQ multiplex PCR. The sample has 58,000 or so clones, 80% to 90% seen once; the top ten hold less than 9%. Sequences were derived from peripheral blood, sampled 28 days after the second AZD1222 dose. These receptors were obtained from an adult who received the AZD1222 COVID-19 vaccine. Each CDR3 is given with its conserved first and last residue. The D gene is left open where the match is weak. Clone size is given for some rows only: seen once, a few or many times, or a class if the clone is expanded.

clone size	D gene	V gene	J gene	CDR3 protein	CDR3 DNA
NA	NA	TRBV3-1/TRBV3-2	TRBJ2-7	CASSQDSYEQYF	TGTGCCAGCAGCCAAGATTCCTACGAGCAGTACTTC
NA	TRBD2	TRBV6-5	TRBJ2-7	CASSLSGRAYEQYF	TGTGCCAGCAGCCTAAGCGGGAGGGCGTACGAGCAGTACTTC
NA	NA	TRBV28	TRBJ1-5	CASTLSSNQPQHF	TGTGCCAGCACCTTATCTAGCAATCAGCCCCAGCATTTT
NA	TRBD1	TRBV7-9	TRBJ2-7	CASGTASYEQYF	TGTGCCAGCGGGACAGCGTCCTACGAGCAGTACTTC
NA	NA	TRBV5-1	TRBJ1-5	CASTLNGDSNQPQHF	TGCGCCAGCACACTTAATGGGGATAGCAATCAGCCCCAGCATTTT
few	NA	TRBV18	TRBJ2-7	CASSHRGGEQYF	TGTGCCAGCTCACACAGGGGGGGCGAGCAGTACTTC
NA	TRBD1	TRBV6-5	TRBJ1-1	CASRRSGQGLEAFF	TGTGCCAGCAGACGTTCGGGACAGGGCTTAGAAGCTTTCTTT
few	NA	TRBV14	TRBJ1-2	CASSPRPSYGYTF	TGTGCCAGCAGCCCAAGACCCAGCTATGGCTACACCTTC
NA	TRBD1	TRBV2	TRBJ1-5	CASSAGGASQPQHF	TGTGCCAGCAGTGCAGGGGGCGCAAGCCAGCCCCAGCATTTT
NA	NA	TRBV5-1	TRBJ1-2	CASSLASAGNYGYTF	TGCGCCAGCAGCTTGGCCTCGGCCGGAAACTATGGCTACACCTTC
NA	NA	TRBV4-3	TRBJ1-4	CASSQMTEEKLFF	TGCGCCAGCAGCCAGATGACAGAAGAAAAACTGTTTTTT
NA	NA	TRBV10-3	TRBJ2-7	CAISDQSGGRGEQYF	TGTGCCATCAGCGATCAGTCGGGGGGCCGGGGGGAGCAGTACTTC
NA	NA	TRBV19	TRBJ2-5	CASSIEGETQYF	TGTGCCAGTAGTATAGAGGGGGAGACCCAGTACTTC
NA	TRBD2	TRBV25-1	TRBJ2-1	CASMAGGRDEQFF	TGTGCCAGCATGGCGGGGGGAAGGGATGAGCAGTTCTTC
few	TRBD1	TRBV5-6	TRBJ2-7	CASSPGTGDYEQYF	TGTGCCAGCAGCCCGGGGACAGGAGACTACGAGCAGTACTTC
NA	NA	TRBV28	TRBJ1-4	CASSFGGAGPKLFF	TGTGCCAGCAGTTTTGGAGGCGCGGGACCAAAACTGTTTTTT
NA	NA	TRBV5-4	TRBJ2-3	CATMRGGEDTQYF	TGTGCCACCATGAGAGGGGGTGAGGATACGCAGTATTTT
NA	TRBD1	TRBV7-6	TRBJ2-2	CASSPGTGGTGELFF	TGTGCCAGCAGCCCCGGGACAGGGGGCACCGGGGAGCTGTTTTTT
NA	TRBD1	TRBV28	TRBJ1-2	CASSYPGTGRGYTF	TGTGCCAGCAGTTACCCGGGGACAGGGCGAGGCTACACCTTC
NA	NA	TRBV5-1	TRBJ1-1	CASSSPGVNTEAFF	TGCGCCAGCAGCTCCCCAGGGGTGAACACTGAAGCTTTCTTT
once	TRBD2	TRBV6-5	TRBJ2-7	CASSYSLAGAYEQYF	TGTGCCAGCAGTTACTCGCTAGCGGGGGCCTACGAGCAGTACTTC
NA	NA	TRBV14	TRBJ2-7	CASSYYLRDEQYF	TGTGCCAGCAGCTATTACCTCAGGGACGAGCAGTACTTC
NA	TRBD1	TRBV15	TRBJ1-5	CATSLNRDSHQPQHF	TGTGCCACCAGCCTTAACCGGGACAGTCATCAGCCCCAGCATTTT
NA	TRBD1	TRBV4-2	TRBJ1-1	CASSQVIWTGGTTEAFF	TGTGCCAGCAGCCAAGTGATTTGGACAGGAGGAACCACTGAAGCTTTCTTT
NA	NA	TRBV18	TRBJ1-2	CASSPSTVLGYTF	TGTGCCAGCTCACCGTCGACGGTGCTTGGCTACACCTTC
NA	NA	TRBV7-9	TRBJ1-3	CASSGAVSGNTIYF	TGTGCCAGCAGCGGAGCAGTCTCTGGAAACACCATATATTTT
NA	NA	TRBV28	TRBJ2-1	CASSLWGVNNEQFF	TGTGCCAGCAGTTTATGGGGGGTTAACAATGAGCAGTTCTTC
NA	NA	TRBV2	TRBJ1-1	CASSEQELGNAFF	TGTGCCAGCAGTGAGCAGGAGCTGGGTAACGCTTTCTTT
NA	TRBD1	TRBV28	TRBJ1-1	CASRTGGAEAFF	TGTGCCAGCAGAACAGGGGGCGCTGAAGCTTTCTTT
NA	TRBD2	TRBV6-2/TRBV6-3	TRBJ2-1	CASSHNRRAGVTNEQFF	TGTGCCAGCAGTCACAACCGCCGAGCGGGAGTTACGAATGAGCAGTTCTTC
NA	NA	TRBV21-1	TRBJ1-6	CASSADPGTEASYNSPLHF	TGTGCCAGCAGCGCCGACCCGGGGACCGAGGCTTCCTATAATTCACCCCTCCACTTT
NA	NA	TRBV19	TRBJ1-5	CASSIFRGRGNQPQHF	TGTGCCAGTAGTATTTTTCGGGGGCGCGGCAATCAGCCCCAGCATTTT
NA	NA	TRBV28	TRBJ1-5	CASSLMGRAAQPQHF	TGTGCCAGCAGTTTAATGGGCCGTGCGGCTCAGCCCCAGCATTTT
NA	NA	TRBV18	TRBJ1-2	CASSPPGQNYGYTF	TGTGCCAGCTCACCACCGGGTCAGAACTATGGCTACACCTTC
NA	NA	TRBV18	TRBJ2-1	CASSPPLGGYNEQFF	TGTGCCAGCTCACCGCCCCTAGGGGGCTACAATGAGCAGTTCTTC
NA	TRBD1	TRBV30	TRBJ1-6	CAWSDWDRVLRNSPLHF	TGTGCCTGGAGCGACTGGGACAGGGTCCTTCGTAATTCACCCCTCCACTTT
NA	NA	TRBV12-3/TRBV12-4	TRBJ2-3	CASSHWGADTQYF	TGTGCCAGCAGTCATTGGGGCGCAGATACGCAGTATTTT